This T cell receptor beta chain stems from a study of memory CD4+ T cells and cytomegalovirus serostatus. Study-level findings and limits: Repertoires predicted CMV serostatus with median bootstrapped AUC of approximately 0.94.

This clone was counted between two and nine times. The antigen is unknown. CDR1 and CDR2 from the germline V gene are SNHLY and FYNNEI. The CDR3 sequence is 13 residues long. Trimming took off 4 bases at V and 4 bases at J, with 10 bases between the two ends. Single viable CD3+CD4+CD8-CD45RO+ cells were sorted as the memory CD4+ T cells. Serostatus was set by detecting CMV pp150, pp28, p38, p52 IgG. The repertoire was sequenced with immunoSEQ multiplex PCR; TCRdb's copy has only in-frame clones and lacks some. The table has about 57,000 clones, over 75% seen once; the top ten hold around 0.83%. The sample comprised memory CD4+ T cells from blood. The receptor comes from an adult in good health and CMV-seronegative. V is TRBV2 and J is TRBJ1-1; D call uncertain. CDR3 region: CASSGGKGTEAFF. The CDR3 bases are TGTGCCAGCAGTGGCGGGAAGGGCACTGAAGCTTTCTTT.